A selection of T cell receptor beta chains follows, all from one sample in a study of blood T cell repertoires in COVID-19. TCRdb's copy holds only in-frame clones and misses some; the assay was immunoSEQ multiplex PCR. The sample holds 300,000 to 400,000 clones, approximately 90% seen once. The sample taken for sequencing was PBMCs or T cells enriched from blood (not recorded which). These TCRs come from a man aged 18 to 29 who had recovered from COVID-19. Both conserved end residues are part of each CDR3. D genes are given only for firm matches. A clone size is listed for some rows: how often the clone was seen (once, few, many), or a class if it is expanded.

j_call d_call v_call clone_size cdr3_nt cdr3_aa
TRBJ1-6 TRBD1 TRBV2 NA TGTGCCAGCAGTCCAGGGGGCTCCTATAATTCACCCCTCCACTTT CASSPGGSYNSPLHF
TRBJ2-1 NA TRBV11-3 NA TGTGCCAGCAGCTCCGGGTTTGCGCAGTTCTTC CASSSGFAQFF
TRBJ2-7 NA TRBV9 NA TGTGCCAGCAGCTTTGGACCGGGGATGCCATCCGAGCAGTACTTC CASSFGPGMPSEQYF
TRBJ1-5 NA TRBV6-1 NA TGTGCCAGCAGTGAAGCCGGGGGCAATCAGCCCCAGCATTTT CASSEAGGNQPQHF
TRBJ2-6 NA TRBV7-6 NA TGTGCCAGCAGCTTATCCGCTACTGGGGCCAACGTCCTGACTTTC CASSLSATGANVLTF
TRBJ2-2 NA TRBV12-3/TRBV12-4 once TGTGCCAGCCAGACACTGAACACCGGGGAGCTGTTTTTT CASQTLNTGELFF
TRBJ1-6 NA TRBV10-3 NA TGTGCCATCAGTGATCAAGAAACTAGTTCACCCCTCCACTTT CAISDQETSSPLHF
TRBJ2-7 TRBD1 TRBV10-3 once TGTGCCATCGGGGGACAGGGATTTAACGAGCAGTACTTC CAIGGQGFNEQYF
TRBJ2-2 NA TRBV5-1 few TGCGCCAGCAGCTTGGATCAGTTCCCCGGGGAGCTGTTTTTT CASSLDQFPGELFF
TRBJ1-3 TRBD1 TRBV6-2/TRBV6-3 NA TGTGCCAGCAGTCCGGGCCCAGGGGGCTTTGGAAACACCATATATTTT CASSPGPGGFGNTIYF
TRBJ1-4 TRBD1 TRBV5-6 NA TGTGCCAGCAGCTCGGGTGACCGGGACAGGATTAATGAAAAACTGTTTTTT CASSSGDRDRINEKLFF
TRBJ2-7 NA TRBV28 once TGTGCCAGCAGTTTTCAGGGTGAGCAGTACTTC CASSFQGEQYF
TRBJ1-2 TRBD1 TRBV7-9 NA TGTGCCAGCAGCCTAGGGACAGGCGAGGGCTACACCTTC CASSLGTGEGYTF
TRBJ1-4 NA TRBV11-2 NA TGTGCCAGCAGCTTAACCCGACAGCTGTCTGGCGAAAAACTGTTTTTT CASSLTRQLSGEKLFF
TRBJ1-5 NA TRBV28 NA TGTGCCAGCAGTGGCCCTAATCAGCCCCAGCATTTT CASSGPNQPQHF
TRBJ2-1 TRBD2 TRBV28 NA TGTGCCAGCAGTTTGACCGCTAGCGGGAGTGGCAATGAGCAGTTCTTC CASSLTASGSGNEQFF
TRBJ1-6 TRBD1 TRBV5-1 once TGCGCCAGCAGCCGACTAAAACAGGGGTTACTAAATTCACCCCTCCACTTT CASSRLKQGLLNSPLHF
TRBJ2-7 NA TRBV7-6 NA TGTGCCAGCAGCTTATCCCCCCTAGCCGTGAGCTCCTACGAGCAGTACTTC CASSLSPLAVSSYEQYF
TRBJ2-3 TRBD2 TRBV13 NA TGTGCCAGCAGCCCGCCGTTTTGGGAGGGCGGTACGCAGTATTTT CASSPPFWEGGTQYF
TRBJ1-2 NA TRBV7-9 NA TGTGCCAGCAGCTTAGATTCGTGGGGAGTTAACTATGGCTACACCTTC CASSLDSWGVNYGYTF
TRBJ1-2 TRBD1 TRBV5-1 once TGCGCCAGCAGCTCGGGACAGGGGGCCTTCTATGGCTACACCTTC CASSSGQGAFYGYTF
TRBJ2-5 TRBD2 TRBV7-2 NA TGTGCCAGCAGCCCTGCAGCGACTAGCGGTGGAGAGACCCAGTACTTC CASSPAATSGGETQYF